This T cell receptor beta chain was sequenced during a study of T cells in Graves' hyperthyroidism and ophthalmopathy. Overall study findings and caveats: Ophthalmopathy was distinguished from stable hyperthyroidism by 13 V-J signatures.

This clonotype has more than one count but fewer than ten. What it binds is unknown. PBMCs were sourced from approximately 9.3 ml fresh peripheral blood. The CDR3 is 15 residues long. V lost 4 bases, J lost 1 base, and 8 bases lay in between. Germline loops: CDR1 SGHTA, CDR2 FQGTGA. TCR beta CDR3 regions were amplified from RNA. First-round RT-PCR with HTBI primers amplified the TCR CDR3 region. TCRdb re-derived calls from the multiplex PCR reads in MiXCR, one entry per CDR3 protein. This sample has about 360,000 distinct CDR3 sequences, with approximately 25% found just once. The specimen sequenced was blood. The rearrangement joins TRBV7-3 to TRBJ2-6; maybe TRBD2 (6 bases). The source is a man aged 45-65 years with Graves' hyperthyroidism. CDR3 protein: CASSYAGSGANVLTF. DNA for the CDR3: TGTGCCAGCAGCTATGCGGGGTCTGGGGCCAACGTCCTGACTTTC.